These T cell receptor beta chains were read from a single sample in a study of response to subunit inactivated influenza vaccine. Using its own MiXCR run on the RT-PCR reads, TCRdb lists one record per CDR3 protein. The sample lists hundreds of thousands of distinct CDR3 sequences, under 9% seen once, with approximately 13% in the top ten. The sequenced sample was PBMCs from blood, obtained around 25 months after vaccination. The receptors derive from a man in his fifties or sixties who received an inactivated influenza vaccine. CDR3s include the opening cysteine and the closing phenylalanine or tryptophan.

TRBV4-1	CASSHDRTATQETQYF
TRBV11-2	CASTVNDGTETQYF
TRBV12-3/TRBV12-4	CASSLMVVRGNTIYF
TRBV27	CASSLRRDRLRDTEAFF
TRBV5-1	CASRSTTGLSSYEQYF
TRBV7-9	CASSLDGTGGYNSPLHF
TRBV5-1	CASSPGTVNTGELFF
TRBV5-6	CASSLLGFSKNIQYF
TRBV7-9	CASSLVGPGDNEQFF
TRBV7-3	CASSPRLAIRNEQFF
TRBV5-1	CASSLEGDRFLGYTF
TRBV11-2	CASSLRGGLAKNIQYF
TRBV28	CASSTGTEPNTIYF
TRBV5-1	CASSPRSGTGGTGELFF
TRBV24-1	CATSVAGGLGELFF